This T cell receptor (beta chain) was identified in a study of brain metastases from non-small cell lung cancer. In this sample, this clone turned up once. Antigen unknown. General study points: T-cell clones appeared expanded in around 64% of brain metastases relative to matched primary tumors.

Clones were read by immunoSEQ multiplex PCR, and TCRdb kept only the in-frame ones, dropping some. The sample records more than 14,000 clones, approximately 83% being singletons. V was clipped by 10 bases and J by 2 bases; unmatched bases: 5. This CDR3 has 13 amino acids. Germline values: CDR1 LNHDA, CDR2 SQIVND (reference sequence). This TCR derives from a donor aged 40 or older with non-small cell lung cancer. Sequencing used primary lung tumor tissue. J is TRBJ1-5 and V is TRBV19; 7 positions agree with TRBD1. DNA for the CDR3: TGTGCCATTTCTGACAGGGGCAATCAGCCCCAGCATTTT. Translation: CAISDRGNQPQHF.